This T cell receptor beta chain was sequenced in a study of CD8 T cells in Susac syndrome. Study observations and caveats: The study recognized that its TCR sequencing and HLA analysis covered a relatively small number of individuals.

The CDR3 spans 12 residues. As concerns this clonotype: The antigen is not known. At one of its ends the junction is not consistent with the germline gene, which may arise from a read error.

RNA totalling roughly 0.45 to 1 ug underwent reverse transcription with random hexamers. MiXCR, applied by TCRdb to the immunoSEQ multiplex PCR reads, yields one record per CDR3 protein. The sample carries around 130,000 distinct CDR3 sequences, roughly 95% recorded once. This chain links TRBV12-3 or TRBV12-4 with TRBJ2-2; no firm D call. Sequencing used CD4+ T cells from PBMCs. The receptor's source is a human donor with Susac syndrome. The CDR3 DNA reads as TGTGCCACCAGTAAAGGCACCGGGGAGCTGTTTTTT. This encodes CATSKGTGELFF.